This T cell receptor beta chain was profiled in a study of regulatory T cells in long-lasting Graves disease. This clonotype was seen a few times. For TCR beta, libraries came from iRepertoire HTBI primers and Arm-PCR of CDR3 regions. TCRdb analysed the multiplex PCR reads with MiXCR anew, one entry per CDR3 protein. Altogether 700,000 or so distinct CDR3 sequences are present, approximately 31% being singletons, with the ten largest covering around 42%. V was clipped by 0 bases and J by 6 bases, with 14 bases between them. Germline CDR1 and CDR2: DFQATT and SNEGSKA (reference sequence). The length of the CDR3 is 14 residues. Time point described: persistent/refractory GD, antithyroid drugs over 5 years with positive TRAb. The TCR library used RNA extracted from PBMCs.

This receptor was obtained from a female donor with Graves disease. The rearrangement links TRBV20-1 to TRBJ1-2; tentatively, D is TRBD1 (5 bases). The sample consisted of peripheral blood mononuclear cells (PBMCs), taken when the disease was refractory, from a patient treated with antithyroid drugs. The CDR3 nucleotides are TGCAGTGCTAGAGATTACCAGGGAGGGAATGGCTACACCTTC. Protein sequence: CSARDYQGGNGYTF.